What follows are 19 T cell receptor beta chains derived from one specimen sequenced in a study of blood T cells in healthy people across ages. For the second PCR, which ran for about 7 to 11 cycles, a sample-barcoded 5' primer and a J-beta primer mix were used. TCRdb fed the 5' RACE reads into MiXCR, producing one record per CDR3 protein. The sample contains over 550,000 distinct CDR3 sequences, about 30% of which appear only once. Material for sequencing was blood. The source is an elderly woman in good health.

This clonotype was observed at least ten times. V is TRBV20-1 and J is TRBJ2-1; D gene ambiguous. Germline loops: CDR1 DFQATT, CDR2 SNEGSKA (reference sequence). The CDR3 runs 12 residues. Trimming removed 3 bases from V and 2 bases from J, with 5 bases in between. For the CDR3, the DNA is TGCAGTGCTAGGGGCACCTACAATGAGCAGTTCTTC. Translating it yields CSARGTYNEQFF.

This clonotype has at least ten counts. The chain links TRBV6-1 to TRBJ1-2, with 8 positions matching TRBD1. CDR3 length: 13 amino acids. The germline CDR1 and CDR2 sequences are MNHNS and SASEGT. With V trimmed by 7 bases and J by 4 bases, 5 bases remained unmatched. The CDR3 bases are TGTGCCAGCACTATGGGACAGGCCTATGGCTACACCTTC. This translates into CASTMGQAYGYTF.

V and J are TRBV6-5 and TRBJ1-2, with a weak D call TRBD1 (5 bases). CDR1 is MNHEY and CDR2 is SVGAGI in the germline V gene. CDR3 length equals 14 residues. Trimming removed 10 bases from V and 4 bases from J, with 19 bases in between. The CDR3 protein is CATYRAGTVYGYTF. The CDR3 DNA sequence: TGTGCCACCTACCGGGCGGGGACGGTCTATGGCTACACCTTC.

This clonotype occurred a few times. The junction departs from the called germline gene at one end, perhaps through a read error. The chain employs TRBV20-1 and TRBJ2-7; 10 nucleotides agree with TRBD2. CDR1 and CDR2 (germline): DFQATT, SNEGSKA (reference sequence). The CDR3 is 14 residues long. CDR3 nucleotides: TGCAGTGCTAGCAGTAGCGGGGGGCTCTACAAGCAGTACTTC. Its protein product is CSASSSGGLYKQYF.

The table lists this clonotype with many counts. This chain joins TRBV9 and TRBJ1-2; D remains ambiguous. Germline V lookup: CDR1 SGDLS, CDR2 YYNGEE. V was shortened by 0 bases and J by 4 bases, with 13 bases between the two germline ends. This CDR3 region has 15 residues. The CDR3 is CASSVAPGSGYGYTF. CDR3 nucleotides: TGTGCCAGCAGCGTAGCTCCAGGTTCAGGCTATGGCTACACCTTC.

This clonotype has only a few counts. A much bigger clone sits one base away, suggesting this may be a read error. The CDR3 bases are TGTGCCAGCAGCTTACCGTATAATTCACCCCCCCACTTT. It yields the protein CASSLPYNSPPHF. The V call is TRBV7-2, the J call TRBJ1-6, with D uncertain. Germline V gene sequence: CDR1 SGHTA, CDR2 FQGNSA. The CDR3 runs to 13 residues.

The V gene is TRBV29-1, the J gene TRBJ1-2; D unresolved. Trimming removed 7 bases at V and 0 bases at J, with 18 bases between. CDR1 SQVTM and CDR2 ANQGSEA come from the germline V gene. The length of the CDR3 is 15 residues. The CDR3 DNA follows: TGCAGCGCACCCGGAGGTGGCAGAGCTAACTATGGCTACACCTTC. It codes for CSAPGGGRANYGYTF.

This clonotype was recorded a few times. A much larger clone sits a single nucleotide away, making a read error possible. V and J are TRBV10-3 and TRBJ2-5, with 8 nucleotides matching TRBD1. Germline CDR1 ENHRY, CDR2 SYGVKD. V trimming: 3 bases; J trimming: 11 bases; junction bases outside the gene matches: 11. The CDR3 sequence is 14 residues long. The CDR3 DNA is TGTGCCATCAGTGAAGGGACAGGACCCGATGAGCAGTACTTC. Protein sequence: CAISEGTGPDEQYF.

This clonotype was seen repeatedly, ten times or more. The chain combines TRBV6-1 with TRBJ2-7; 9 bases match TRBD1. The CDR3 runs 14 residues. Germline values: CDR1 MNHNS, CDR2 SASEGT. Germline trimming cut 6 bases from V and 2 bases from J; bases unmatched to any gene: 5. The CDR3 is CASRETGGTYEQYF. CDR3 in DNA: TGTGCCAGCAGGGAGACAGGGGGGACCTACGAGCAGTACTTC.

The chain combines TRBV12-5 with TRBJ1-2; 11 nucleotides line up with TRBD1. After removal of 1 base from V and 4 bases from J, the junction contained 2 bases not matched to a gene. The CDR3 covers 15 residues. Germline V lookup: CDR1 LGHNT, CDR2 FRNRAP. The CDR3 sequence: CASGLGTGGSYGYTF. The CDR3 nucleotides read TGTGCTAGTGGTTTGGGGACAGGGGGCAGCTATGGCTACACCTTC.

This clonotype was detected ten times or more. This chain uses TRBV9 with TRBJ2-7, with TRBD1 identical over 7 bases. J lost 4 bases, V lost 4 bases, and 17 bases had no gene match. Germline values: CDR1 SGDLS, CDR2 YYNGEE. CDR3 length: 17 residues. CDR3 nucleotide sequence: TGTGCCAGCAGCCAACAAAGTACAGGGGCTGGAGTTTACGAGCAGTACTTC. Its translation: CASSQQSTGAGVYEQYF.

The rearrangement uses TRBV7-2 and TRBJ2-5; 14 bases align to TRBD2. The J call could be wrong; TRBJ2-7 is a better fit for the DNA end. The CDR3 is 16 amino acids. Germline V gene lookup returns CDR1 SGHTA and CDR2 FQGNSA. The CDR3, as DNA: TGTGCCAGCAGCTTGGAGGGACTAGCGGGAGTCCACGAGCAGTACTTC. As protein: CASSLEGLAGVHEQYF.

Comment on this clonotype: This may come from a read error, since a much larger clone is one base off. The chain joins TRBV3-1 to TRBJ2-1; possibly TRBD1 for D (5 bases). The end of the DNA aligns better with TRBJ2-7, so the J call may be wrong. CDR1 is LGHDT and CDR2 is YNNKEL in the germline V gene (reference sequence). There are 15 residues in the CDR3. CDR3 in amino acids: CASSWGRSSYNEQYF. The CDR3 nucleotides read TGTGCCAGCAGCTGGGGCAGGAGCTCCTACAATGAGCAGTACTTC.

The chain recombines TRBV2 with TRBJ1-5; maybe TRBD1 (6 bases). This CDR3 comprises 17 residues. Germline lookup yields CDR1 SNHLY and CDR2 FYNNEI. V dropped 4 bases and J dropped 2 bases, with 18 bases sitting between them. This CDR3 is CASSVGQGQRGNQPQHF. The CDR3 DNA sequence: TGTGCCAGCAGTGTGGGACAAGGGCAACGAGGCAATCAGCCCCAGCATTTT.

In this sample, this clonotype turned up many times. This chain uses TRBV7-9 with TRBJ2-7, with TRBD1 as a possible D gene (6 bases). Trimming stripped 1 base from V and 6 bases from J, with 19 bases between. Germline CDR1 and CDR2: SEHNR and FQNEAQ (reference sequence). The CDR3 loop spans 16 amino acids. The DNA for the CDR3 is TGTGCCAGCAGCTTAGTGGTGGGGGCCTTACCTTCCGAGCAGTACTTC. Protein sequence: CASSLVVGALPSEQYF. The full variable domain, rest sourced from reference TRBV7-9 and TRBJ2-7, is DTGVSQNPRHKITKRGQNVTFRCDPISEHNRLYWYRQTLGQGPEFLTYFQNEAQLEKSRLLSDRFSAERPKGSFSTLEIQRTEQGDSAMYLCASSLVVGALPSEQYFGPGTRLTVT.

The chain joins TRBV9 to TRBJ1-2; the D is unclear. The CDR3 loop spans 14 amino acids. V dropped 3 bases and J dropped 4 bases, with 13 bases sitting between them. Germline loops: CDR1 SGDLS, CDR2 YYNGEE. CDR3 residues: CASSGPVRGYGYTF. The CDR3 DNA sequence: TGTGCCAGCAGCGGCCCGGTTCGGGGCTATGGCTACACCTTC.

This clonotype was seen at least ten times. The chain links TRBV21-1 to TRBJ2-7; the D segment call TRBD2 is taken from the table without a DNA check. TRBV21-1 has pseudogene status. The CDR3 is 16 residues long. CDR3 residues: CASSSGGRGGSYEQYF. The CDR3 DNA sequence: TGTGCCAGCAGCTCCGGAGGGAGGGGGGGCTCCTACGAGCAGTACTTC.

The sample holds many counts of this clonotype. The genes are TRBV28 and TRBJ2-7; D is ambiguous. Trimming removed 2 bases at V and 7 bases at J, with 9 bases between. Germline V gives CDR1 MDHEN, CDR2 SYDVKM. This CDR3 spans 12 amino acids. DNA for the CDR3: TGTGCCAGCAGTTTAGCCCGTAAGGAGCAGTACTTC. Protein sequence: CASSLARKEQYF.

The chain has TRBV28 and TRBJ1-5; a weak D match, TRBD1 (5 bases). The CDR3 has 17 residues. Trimming stripped 2 bases from V and 1 base from J, with 15 bases between. Germline V gives CDR1 MDHEN, CDR2 SYDVKM. The CDR3 nucleotides read TGTGCCAGCAGTTTACTGGGGGGAGGTGGGAGCAATCAGCCCCAGCATTTT. Protein product: CASSLLGGGGSNQPQHF. The full variable domain, rest sourced from reference TRBV28 and TRBJ1-5, is DVKVTQSSRYLVKRTGEKVFLECVQDMDHENMFWYRQDPGLGLRLIYFSYDVKMKEKGDIPEGYSVSREKKERFSLILESASTNQTSMYLCASSLLGGGGSNQPQHFGDGTRLSIL.